The rows below give T cell receptor beta chains drawn from one sample of a study of blood T cell repertoires in COVID-19. This table comes from immunoSEQ multiplex PCR, and its TCRdb copy is limited to in-frame clones, with some not included. Among tens of thousands of clones listed, roughly 85% were seen once. Specimen: peripheral blood. The receptors originated from a man between 40 and 49 years old with acute or convalescent COVID-19. Both conserved end residues are part of each CDR3. The order of the fields is J gene, V gene, CDR3 protein.

j_gene: TRBJ2-7; v_gene: TRBV5-6; CDR3aa: CASSLRSYEQYF
j_gene: TRBJ1-6; v_gene: TRBV4-1; CDR3aa: CASSPILRDRILHF
j_gene: TRBJ2-1; v_gene: TRBV3-1/TRBV3-2; CDR3aa: CASSQALAGGIYNEQFF
j_gene: TRBJ1-2; v_gene: TRBV18; CDR3aa: CASSRDSLGYTF
j_gene: TRBJ2-7; v_gene: TRBV12-3/TRBV12-4; CDR3aa: CASSPLVTQEQYF
j_gene: TRBJ1-3; v_gene: TRBV9; CDR3aa: CASSREAGPRSGNTIYF
j_gene: TRBJ2-3; v_gene: TRBV7-2; CDR3aa: CASSTRDSSTDTQYF
j_gene: TRBJ1-1; v_gene: TRBV28; CDR3aa: CASSTSRGNTEAFF
j_gene: TRBJ1-5; v_gene: TRBV12-5; CDR3aa: CASGKDRGGCNQPQHF
j_gene: TRBJ1-4; v_gene: TRBV3-1/TRBV3-2; CDR3aa: CASSPTTPSEKLFF
j_gene: TRBJ1-2; v_gene: TRBV23-1; CDR3aa: CAKPLGQRSSYGYTF
j_gene: TRBJ2-5; v_gene: TRBV27; CDR3aa: CASRSRPGEGETQYF
j_gene: TRBJ1-3; v_gene: TRBV2; CDR3aa: CASSEGTGYPSGNTIYF
j_gene: TRBJ1-1; v_gene: TRBV5-4; CDR3aa: CASRDRELGVRTEAFF
j_gene: TRBJ1-2; v_gene: TRBV29-1; CDR3aa: CSVEGQGVGYTF
j_gene: TRBJ2-5; v_gene: TRBV7-3; CDR3aa: CASSLKQQETQYF
j_gene: TRBJ1-2; v_gene: TRBV30; CDR3aa: CAGTGGAGGYTF
j_gene: TRBJ2-1; v_gene: TRBV6-4; CDR3aa: CASRPERSYNEQFF
j_gene: TRBJ1-2; v_gene: TRBV25-1; CDR3aa: CASKGQSYGYTF
j_gene: TRBJ2-7; v_gene: TRBV3-1/TRBV3-2; CDR3aa: CASSRGTTVGITVQYF
j_gene: TRBJ2-3; v_gene: TRBV3-1/TRBV3-2; CDR3aa: CASSHGQTNTDTQYF
j_gene: TRBJ1-6; v_gene: TRBV9; CDR3aa: CASSAYKENSPLHF
j_gene: TRBJ1-3; v_gene: TRBV30; CDR3aa: CAWSFRSGNTIYF
j_gene: TRBJ1-2; v_gene: TRBV6-5; CDR3aa: CASWYGQGRYGYTF